This T cell receptor beta chain was sequenced in a study of cytomegalovirus exposure and HLA in healthy donors (dated by TCRdb to about 2017). In terms of the full investigation: An earlier analysis of approximately 640 of the donors reported more than 250 Gb of sequence data and approximately 110 million unique TCR beta sequences from about 180 million T cells. A later analysis re-analyzed previously published TCR beta repertoires from 550 to 700 donors and added high-resolution HLA genotyping to study TCR occurrence patterns. The study used immunosequencing to profile the T cell repertoires of more than 650 subjects and linked those repertoires to cytomegalovirus serostatus. A separate validation cohort of some 130 different subjects was used in addition to the 666-subject first cohort. The number of donors typed differed by locus, with 629-630 for A, B, C, DRB1 and DQB1, more than 500 for DQA1, approximately 580 for DPA1, and about 450 for DPB1. In an earlier analysis of around 540 of the donors, high-throughput TCR beta sequencing was used to judge whether each TCR beta V gene segment behaved as functional or pseudogenic. Among roughly 400 genotyped donors of the cohort, an average of approximately 240,000 unique TCR beta nucleotide sequences were sequenced per donor, around 20% of them non-productive. Roughly five DR-DQ haplotypes were treated as single units for association and clustering because of strong linkage in the cohort. An early release that covered 500 to 800 HLA-typed donors contained about 290 gigabases of sequencing data and tens of millions of unique TCR sequences. Alongside the repertoire data, information on donor age, sex, ethnicity and CMV serostatus was compiled. To predict cytomegalovirus infection status, the study brought together high-throughput TCR immunosequencing, statistical association of individual TCRs with disease status, and machine learning. Class I and class II HLA loci were covered by the typing at four-digit resolution. Rather than using new phenotypic data, the later analysis identified candidate immune exposures from TCR beta sequences and from how often those sequences occurred across donors. The genetic ancestry cluster associated with self-reported Caucasian donors included 70% to 85% of the roughly 400 genotyped donors. In a later genetic analysis, genome-wide SNP genotypes for about 65% of the roughly 700 donors were used, and that subset was treated as a discovery cohort. Every repertoire in the discovery cohort had been generated on one and the same sequencing platform. The study was designed to test whether signatures of past pathogen exposure could be identified by cataloging public T cell receptors. Study-wide conclusions, independent of this receptor: The classifier was reported to diagnose cytomegalovirus status with high specificity and sensitivity in both the original cohort and the validation cohort. In a later genetic analysis, a missense DCLRE1C variant was associated with V-gene and J-gene trimming of TCR beta chains, and the association was replicated in an independent cohort. According to a later analysis, TCR association rates differed among HLA loci, with DRB1 alleles showing the most associated TCRs and HLA-C alleles showing the fewest. When HLA alleles, especially DR and DQ, strongly co-occurred, attributing TCR associations to individual alleles was difficult. At a false discovery rate of 0.05, a later analysis linked 16,951 TCR beta sequences to specific HLA alleles. A later analysis reported that several top co-occurrence clusters appeared linked to parvovirus B19, influenza, CMV and Epstein-Barr virus. A cluster of highly shared sequence variants was judged likely to represent a technical artifact of the sequencing pipeline. Correlated functional status among segregating V segments might be attributable to linkage disequilibrium, but an unknown experimental factor could not be ruled out. An earlier analysis of around 540 of the donors showed that most TCR beta V segments appeared in productive rearrangements either about 90% or about 30% of the time, which broadly matched IMGT annotations. Compared with the approximately 670-donor mean, donors in an Asian-associated ancestry cluster had fewer N-insertions in productive TCRs, according to a later genetic analysis. A later analysis found that most CMV-associated TCR beta chains appeared HLA-restricted, with HLA associations seemingly driven largely by CMV exposure. Immune exposure information for the cohort was limited to CMV serostatus. Because some donors lacked HLA typing at each locus, the association tests relied only on the typed subset. The authors suggested that the approach could potentially be extended to other disease states and immunological phenotypes. A total of roughly 160 TCR beta chains were listed by the study as associated with cytomegalovirus. Sequencing depth was assumed to be roughly uniform across donors in the presence/absence analyses, though that assumption may not hold. This cohort had only TCR beta chains sequenced, and the lack of alpha or paired-chain data limited which features could be detected. Because counts were too low, around 18 rarely observed V segments, including chromosome 9 orphons, were left out of the earlier analysis of 587 of the donors. A further reported finding was that TCR beta sequences accurately predicted the HLA-A and HLA-B alleles for most subjects in the first cohort. The 87-base-pair reads could not distinguish some IMGT-functional V segments, including TRBV6-2 and TRBV6-3, so those segments were excluded. Compared with equally common non-associated chains, HLA-associated TCR beta chains in a later analysis were more clonally expanded and had lower generation probabilities. In vitro tests confirmed that a few of the cytomegalovirus-associated TCR beta chains recognize cytomegalovirus antigens. Across donors, most TCR sequences were observed very rarely, whereas some public TCRs were present in many individuals.

The germline V gene (reference sequence) yields LNHDA for CDR1 and SQIVND for CDR2. From the cysteine through the phenylalanine, the CDR3 covers 15 amino acids. CDR3 DNA is the only sequence kept; it has 45 bases, read in frame from the first base. The junction shows trimming of 7 bases on V and 7 bases on J, and the gene matches do not reach 9 bases of it. Libraries were constructed by the immunoSEQ multiplex PCR assay. The multiplex PCR relied on a mix of 60 forward primers for TCR Vbeta segments and 13 reverse primers for TCR Jbeta segments. The CDR3 region of rearranged TCR beta genes was amplified from genomic DNA with a multiplex PCR assay. On the Illumina HiSeq System, the amplified TCR beta libraries were sequenced as 87-base-pair reads. The authors processed their data as follows. A later analysis counted about 80 million unique TCR beta chains across the 690 or so repertoires, and some 12 million of these chains were shared by at least two donors. Raw reads were error-corrected and collapsed into unique sequences by a nearest-neighbor algorithm in which closely related sequences were merged to remove PCR and sequencing errors. V, D and J gene segments were assigned by aligning CDR3 sequences to IMGT reference sequences. For a sequence to be retained, a match of at least six nucleotides was required to both a V gene segment and a J gene segment. Rearrangements were called productive when the CDR3 lacked stop codons and stayed in frame with V and J; all others were non-productive. CDR3 was defined according to IMGT convention as the region running from the second conserved V-encoded cysteine to the conserved J-encoded phenylalanine. In an earlier analysis of around 600 of the donors, sequences lacking an unambiguous match to a single V gene segment were excluded. In an earlier analysis of a few hundred of the donors, V segments were called functional above 56.7% productive rearrangements and were called segregating when the between-donor standard deviation exceeded 5%. A statistical classification framework was built to diagnose cytomegalovirus status from the catalog of TCR beta chain sequences. In a later analysis, V and J genes were assigned by comparing TCR nucleotide sequences against IMGT/GENE-DB human TR gene sequences. The TCRdist pipeline was used in a later analysis to assign CDR3 sequences and most-parsimonious VDJ recombination scenarios. In a later analysis, each TCR beta chain was defined by its CDR3 amino acid sequence together with its V-gene family, and reads lacking a unique V-gene family were excluded. In a later analysis, around 600 highly shared, low-generation-probability nucleotide sequences were removed to address suspected cross-contamination and a sequencing artifact. For each public chain, a later analysis derived a clonal expansion index from normalized ranks of inferred template counts within each repertoire. In a later analysis, generation probabilities were computed using a VDJ recombination model fitted to out-of-frame rearrangements, and the results were checked against IGoR. A later analysis scored TCR-TCR, TCR-HLA and TCR-CMV co-occurrence with hypergeometric tests, applying a repertoire-size bias correction to TCR pairs. A later analysis estimated false discovery rates by permuting HLA or CMV assignments 20 times. A later analysis grouped co-occurring TCRs with DBSCAN, adding TCRdist sequence similarity when clustering within HLA-allele-positive subsets. Co-occurrence clustering excluded repertoires with fewer than 30,000 or more than 120,000 public chains, plus five with anomalous nucleotide sharing. Here the immuneACCESS table is served through TCRdb, limited to in-frame sequences with V and J called. Missing clones are a known gap in these copies; in checked studies unresolved V genes cover under half, and the rest lacks a known reason. V and J calls and clone size come straight from that table; D and trimming were deduced from the DNA. This sample holds 110,000 or so clones; roughly three quarters were observed only once. The ten largest clones represent 6.5% to 8.5% of the sample.

The cohort comprised some 730 healthy bone marrow donors. At the time of sampling, every cohort member was nominally healthy, though immune exposures that went unrecorded were likely present. The donor tested CMV seropositive, placing the donor among the 290 or so seropositive members of the cohort. A peripheral blood sample was collected from each donor, and TCR beta sequencing was performed on peripheral blood mononuclear cells. Genomic DNA extraction from the blood cell samples was performed with the Qiagen DNeasy Blood Extraction Kit. This clone was picked up a small number of times. There is no known antigen for this receptor. No base quality values were provided; no much bigger clone lies one nucleotide off.

This TCR was sampled from a woman aged 50 to 65 in good health and CMV-seropositive. This chain is built from TRBV19 and TRBJ1-6; TRBD1 lines up with 8 middle nucleotides. Sample: PBMCs. The CDR3 here reads CASNPPGQANSPLHF. The base sequence is TGTGCCAGTAATCCCCCGGGACAGGCAAATTCACCCCTCCACTTT.